The 18 T cell receptor beta chains below were found in one sample sequenced in a study of blood T cells in healthy people across ages. The authors ran a second PCR of about 6 to 11 cycles using a sample-barcoded 5' primer and a J-beta primer mix. A single record per CDR3 protein comes from TCRdb applying MiXCR to the 5' RACE reads. This table holds hundreds of thousands of distinct CDR3 sequences, around 48% found once. Sequenced: blood. The receptors were gathered from a woman aged 55 to 70 in good health.

The V call is TRBV7-9, the J call TRBJ2-1; D perhaps matches TRBD1 (5 bases). Trimming stripped 3 bases from V and 2 bases from J, with 11 bases between. Germline V gives CDR1 SEHNR, CDR2 FQNEAQ (reference sequence). The CDR3 covers 15 residues. The CDR3 DNA reads as TGTGCCAGCAGCTTTCTCCCAGGGCCCTACAATGAGCAGTTCTTC. Translating it yields CASSFLPGPYNEQFF.

CDR3: CASLGWSDTQYF. For the CDR3, the DNA is TGTGCCAGCTTGGGGTGGTCTGATACGCAGTATTTT. The V gene is TRBV18, the J gene TRBJ2-3, with no clear D. Between the trimmed V and J ends, which lost 7 bases and 6 bases, there was a span of 11 bases. This CDR3 has 12 residues. Germline CDR1 reads KGHSH; CDR2 reads LQKENI.

The rearrangement uses TRBV10-3 and TRBJ2-7; D possibly matches TRBD1 or TRBD2 (6 bases each). The CDR3 loop spans 14 amino acids. CDR1 and CDR2 (germline): ENHRY, SYGVKD. Deletions cut 2 bases from V and 7 bases from J, with 15 bases between. The CDR3 DNA is TGTGCCATCAGTGAGCCATCGACTAGGGGGGAGCAGTACTTC. The encoded protein is CAISEPSTRGEQYF.

This clonotype was counted only a few times. This chain joins TRBV7-2 and TRBJ1-1; unclear D gene. The CDR3 contains 14 residues. Germline assignment: CDR1 SGHTA and CDR2 FQGNSA. The ends were cut back, 2 bases at V and 4 bases at J, with 11 bases in the middle. The CDR3 reads CASSLFVGITEAFF. CDR3 coding DNA: TGTGCCAGCAGCTTATTCGTGGGTATCACTGAAGCTTTCTTT.

CDR3 DNA sequence: TGTGCCAGCAGCTCTTGGCCCTCCTACGAGCAGTACTTC. Amino acid sequence: CASSSWPSYEQYF. This sequence joins TRBV7-9 and TRBJ2-7; D unresolved. The CDR3 covers 13 residues. The V end lost 4 bases, the J end lost 0 bases, and 7 bases lay between the germline ends. Germline V gene sequence: CDR1 SEHNR, CDR2 FQNEAQ (reference sequence).

This chain links TRBV12-3 or TRBV12-4 with TRBJ2-5; D gene uncertain. Trimming took off 6 bases at V and 4 bases at J, with 15 bases between the two ends. CDR3 length: 14 residues. CDR3 region: CASSPRGFSETQYF. The CDR3 nucleotides read TGTGCCAGCAGCCCTAGAGGATTTTCAGAGACCCAGTACTTC.

This clonotype has just a few counts. The gene calls are TRBV28 and TRBJ2-7; 8 positions agree with TRBD1. The germline V gene encodes CDR1 MDHEN and CDR2 SYDVKM. The trim removed 6 bases at V and 3 bases at J, leaving 7 bases unmatched. This CDR3 is built from 14 residues. CDR3 loop: CASRGTGSGYEQYF. CDR3 coding DNA: TGTGCCAGCAGGGGGACAGGAAGTGGCTACGAGCAGTACTTC. The whole variable domain, filled in from reference TRBV28 and TRBJ2-7, reads DVKVTQSSRYLVKRTGEKVFLECVQDMDHENMFWYRQDPGLGLRLIYFSYDVKMKEKGDIPEGYSVSREKKERFSLILESASTNQTSMYLCASRGTGSGYEQYFGPGTRLTVT.

The chain couples TRBV6-2 or TRBV6-3 to TRBJ2-3; D gene unclear. CDR1 is MNHEY and CDR2 is SVGEGT in the germline V gene. The V end was cut by 8 bases, the J end by 4 bases, with 22 bases between. This CDR3 contains 16 residues. CDR3 residues: CASLRHGKGSADTQYF. The CDR3 nucleotides are TGTGCCAGCCTCAGGCATGGGAAGGGAAGTGCAGATACGCAGTATTTT.

This clonotype has a handful of counts. The J gene is TRBJ1-2, the V gene TRBV12-3 or TRBV12-4, with D perhaps matching TRBD1 (5 bases). V lost 8 bases to trimming and J lost 8 bases, with 12 bases between them. The CDR3 spans 11 residues. CDR3: CASYSWGGYTF. CDR3 nucleotides: TGTGCCAGCTACTCTTGGGGGGGCTACACCTTC.

V is TRBV5-6 and J is TRBJ2-1; TRBD2 might be the D (6 bases). V was clipped by 3 bases and J by 15 bases, with 19 bases between them. The V gene's germline CDR1 is SGHDT and CDR2 YYEEEE. The CDR3 is 13 residues long. CDR3 in DNA: TGTGCCAGCAGCTGGGACCGACTAGATAGGGCGTTCTTC. Protein: CASSWDRLDRAFF.

The V gene is TRBV27, the J gene TRBJ2-3, with 7 bases that match TRBD2. The CDR3 totals 18 residues. Germline V gene sequence: CDR1 MNHEY, CDR2 SMNVEV (reference sequence). J gave up 3 bases and V 2 bases, and 14 bases lay outside the gene matches. The CDR3 is CASSLLAVLRKRTDTQYF. CDR3 in DNA: TGTGCCAGCAGTTTACTAGCGGTCCTGAGAAAGCGAACAGATACGCAGTATTTT.

There are a few counts of this clonotype. The chain employs TRBV18 and TRBJ2-4; D unclear. The DNA end is more similar to TRBJ2-7, so the J call may be wrong. Germline CDR1 reads KGHSH; CDR2 reads LQKENI. CDR3 length equals 12 residues. CDR3 nucleotides: TGTGCCAGCTCACCAAAGGAACACGAGCAGTACTTC. Its translation is CASSPKEHEQYF.

In this sample, this clonotype turned up a few times. The gene calls are TRBV29-1 and TRBJ2-7; D is possibly TRBD2 (6 bases). Trimming shortened V by 2 bases and J by 1 base, and 12 bases separated the two germline ends. This CDR3 spans 14 amino acids. CDR1 is SQVTM and CDR2 is ANQGSEA in the germline V gene. The DNA for the CDR3 is TGCAGCGTTGAATCTAGCGACGCGTCCTACGAGCAGTACTTC. It encodes CSVESSDASYEQYF.

This clonotype was seen a handful of times. The chain joins TRBV6-5 to TRBJ2-7, with 10 bases fitting TRBD1. V lost 2 bases to trimming and J lost 3 bases; unmatched junction nucleotides: 10. The CDR3 covers 17 residues. Germline V gene data show CDR1 as MNHEY and CDR2 as SVGAGI. The CDR3 region is CASSYTPRTGGSYEQYF. CDR3 coding DNA: TGTGCCAGCAGTTACACCCCACGGACAGGGGGGAGCTACGAGCAGTACTTC.

The V gene is TRBV28, the J gene TRBJ2-2, with 9 bases lining up with TRBD1. Germline CDR1 MDHEN, CDR2 SYDVKM. This CDR3 spans 12 amino acids. The trim removed 2 bases at V and 15 bases at J, leaving 4 bases unmatched. DNA for the CDR3: TGTGCCAGCAGTTTAACGGGACAGGGAATGTTTTTT. Protein product: CASSLTGQGMFF.

The chain couples TRBV20-1 to TRBJ2-5; no firm D call. The end of the DNA aligns better with TRBJ2-7, so the J call may be wrong. Germline CDR1 DFQATT, CDR2 SNEGSKA (reference sequence). The CDR3 extends over 14 amino acids. CDR3 coding DNA: TGCAGTGCTAGAGATCTAGATGTATACAACGAGCAGTACTTC. Translated: CSARDLDVYNEQYF.

This clonotype was seen a handful of times. The CDR3 DNA reads TGCAGTGCTAGATCCGACATACAAACCGATGGCTACACCTTC. Its translation is CSARSDIQTDGYTF. This chain links TRBV20-1 with TRBJ1-2; no clear D gene. CDR3 length: 14 amino acids. Germline-derived CDR1 and CDR2 are DFQATT and SNEGSKA (reference sequence). Deletions cut 2 bases from V and 6 bases from J, with 16 bases between.

This rearrangement joins TRBV25-1 to TRBJ1-4; 7 bases fit TRBD1. The V segment lost 3 bases and the J segment 5 bases; nucleotides outside the gene matches: 12. The CDR3 is 17 amino acids. The V gene's germline CDR1 is MGHDK and CDR2 SYGVNS. CDR3 nucleotide sequence: TGTGCCAGCAGTGACTTCCCAAGGGACAGCTTAAATGAAAAACTGTTTTTT. It codes for CASSDFPRDSLNEKLFF.